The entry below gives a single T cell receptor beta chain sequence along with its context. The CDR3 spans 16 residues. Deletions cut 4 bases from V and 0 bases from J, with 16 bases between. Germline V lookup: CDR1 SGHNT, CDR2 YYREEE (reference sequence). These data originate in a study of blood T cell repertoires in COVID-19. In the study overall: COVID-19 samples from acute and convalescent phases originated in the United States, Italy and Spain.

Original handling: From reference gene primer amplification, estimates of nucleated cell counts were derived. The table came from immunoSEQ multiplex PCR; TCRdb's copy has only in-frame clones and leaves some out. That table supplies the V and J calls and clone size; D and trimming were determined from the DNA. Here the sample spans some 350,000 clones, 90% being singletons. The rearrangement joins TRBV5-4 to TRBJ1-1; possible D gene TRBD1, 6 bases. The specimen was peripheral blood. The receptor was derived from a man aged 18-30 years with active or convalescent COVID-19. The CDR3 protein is CASSPPDRLMNTEAFF. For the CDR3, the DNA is TGTGCCAGCAGCCCGCCCGACAGGCTTATGAACACTGAAGCTTTCTTT.